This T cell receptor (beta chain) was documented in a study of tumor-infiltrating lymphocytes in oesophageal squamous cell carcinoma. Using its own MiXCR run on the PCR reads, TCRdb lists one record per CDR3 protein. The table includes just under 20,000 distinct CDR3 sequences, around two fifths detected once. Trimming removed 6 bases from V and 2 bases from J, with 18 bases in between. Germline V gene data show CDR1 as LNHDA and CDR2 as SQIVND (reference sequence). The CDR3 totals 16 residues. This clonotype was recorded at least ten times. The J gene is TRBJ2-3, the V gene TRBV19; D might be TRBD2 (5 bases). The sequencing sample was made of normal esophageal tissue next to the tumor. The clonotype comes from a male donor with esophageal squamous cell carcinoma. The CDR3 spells CASRPLGILSTDTQYF. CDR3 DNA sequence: TGTGCCAGTAGGCCCCTCGGGATCCTCTCCACAGATACGCAGTATTTT. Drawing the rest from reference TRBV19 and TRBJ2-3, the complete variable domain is DGGITQSPKYLFRKEGQNVTLSCEQNLNHDAMYWYRQDPGQGLRLIYYSQIVNDFQKGDIAEGYSVSREKKESFPLTVTSAQKNPTAFYLCASRPLGILSTDTQYFGPGTRLTVL.